Presented here are 18 T cell receptor beta chains from one specimen sequenced in a study of blood T cells in healthy people across ages. The authors ran a second PCR of 7 to 11 cycles using a sample-barcoded 5' primer and a J-beta primer mix. TCRdb ran MiXCR on the 5' RACE reads and lists one entry per CDR3 protein. The sample has about 1.1 million distinct CDR3 sequences, about two fifths seen once; the top ten hold under 15%. The sequenced sample was blood. The receptor source for this set is a man aged 18 to 30 in good health.

This clonotype came up a few times. The V and J genes are TRBV12-3 or TRBV12-4 and TRBJ2-5; D call uncertain. The CDR3 runs 14 residues. With 5 bases removed from V and 5 bases from J, the gap between germline ends came to 15 bases. The CDR3 reads CASSQILVGETQYF. The DNA for the CDR3 is TGTGCCAGCAGTCAAATCTTAGTCGGGGAGACCCAGTACTTC.

This chain connects TRBV20-1 to TRBJ2-7, with 8 bases matching TRBD1. The J call may be mistaken, given a closer DNA end match to TRBJ2-5. Germline loops: CDR1 DFQATT, CDR2 SNEGSKA (reference sequence). The CDR3 has 12 residues. CDR3 in DNA: TGCAGTGCTCCAGACAGGGGAGAGACCCAGTACTTC. Its protein is CSAPDRGETQYF.

This chain links TRBV20-1 with TRBJ2-4; the match to TRBD2 covers 14 bases. The junction had 10 bases not matched to a gene; V was cut back by 0 bases and J by 3 bases. The CDR3 is 19 residues long. Germline V gene sequence: CDR1 DFQATT, CDR2 SNEGSKA (reference sequence). The CDR3 spells CSARDWTSGGFIGKNIQYF. CDR3 nucleotide sequence: TGCAGTGCTAGAGACTGGACTAGCGGGGGGTTCATTGGCAAAAACATTCAGTACTTC.

In DNA, the CDR3 is TGTGCCAGCAGCTTACAAGGGACTAGCGGCTACAATGAGCAGTACTTC. It translates to CASSLQGTSGYNEQYF. This chain joins TRBV7-2 and TRBJ2-5; 11 bases are shared with TRBD2. The CDR3 covers 16 residues. Losses at the gene ends were 2 bases for V and 11 bases for J; bases not matched to a gene: 13. Germline values: CDR1 SGHTA, CDR2 FQGNSA.

This clonotype was found a few times. This chain joins TRBV12-3 or TRBV12-4 and TRBJ1-2, with D unclear. With 8 bases removed from V and 4 bases from J, the gap between germline ends came to 14 bases. CDR3 length equals 13 residues. The CDR3 DNA follows: TGTGCCAGCGGGCAAACAAGTTCCTATGGCTACACCTTC. It codes for CASGQTSSYGYTF.

The chain's CDR3 is CAISAEAGVQETQYF. The DNA for the CDR3 is TGTGCCATCAGTGCCGAGGCAGGAGTCCAAGAGACCCAGTACTTC. The chain joins TRBV10-3 to TRBJ2-5; D gene uncertain. CDR1 ENHRY and CDR2 SYGVKD come from the germline V gene. The CDR3 length is 15 residues. V was pared by 4 bases and J by 1 base, with 13 bases between.

The chain is built from TRBV6-1 and TRBJ1-3, with a tentative D call TRBD1 (5 bases). There are 16 residues in the CDR3. V lost 7 bases and J 0 bases, leaving 16 bases between the germline ends. Germline V gene data show CDR1 as MNHNS and CDR2 as SASEGT. The CDR3 sequence: CASTGRPGFSGNTIYF. CDR3 DNA sequence: TGTGCCAGCACCGGGAGGCCAGGGTTCTCTGGAAACACCATATATTTT.

This chain uses TRBV6-2 or TRBV6-3 with TRBJ2-5; D unclear. V gave up 7 bases and J gave up 2 bases, with 14 bases separating them. CDR3 length: 14 amino acids. Per germline, CDR1 MNHEY and CDR2 SVGEGT. In nucleotides, the CDR3 is TGTGCCAGCATGTGGGGATCTCCTCAAGAGACCCAGTACTTC. Encoded protein: CASMWGSPQETQYF.

The rearrangement joins TRBV11-2 to TRBJ2-5; 8 positions agree with TRBD2. The germline V gene encodes CDR1 SGHAT and CDR2 FQNNGV. V trimming: 4 bases; J trimming: 1 base; junction bases outside the gene matches: 5. The length of the CDR3 is 15 residues. CDR3: CASSSGLGGQETQYF. DNA for the CDR3: TGTGCCAGCAGCTCGGGACTAGGGGGCCAAGAGACCCAGTACTTC. Looking up the rest from reference TRBV11-2 and TRBJ2-5 gives the full variable domain: EAGVAQSPRYKIIEKRQSVAFWCNPISGHATLYWYQQILGQGPKLLIQFQNNGVVDDSQLPKDRFSAERLKGVDSTLKIQPAKLEDSAVYLCASSSGLGGQETQYFGPGTRLLVL.

This clonotype showed up just a few times. The gene calls are TRBV9 and TRBJ1-2, with D possibly TRBD1 on 5 matching bases. CDR3 size: 13 residues. CDR1 is SGDLS and CDR2 is YYNGEE in the germline V gene. Trimming pared 3 bases from V and 7 bases from J, leaving 13 bases between. The CDR3, as DNA: TGTGCCAGCAGCGAGAGCCAGGGCGGTGGCTACACCTTC. It yields the protein CASSESQGGGYTF.

Only a few counts were recorded for this clonotype. The genes are TRBV20-1 and TRBJ2-7; weak D call: TRBD2 (6 bases). Trimming left V 6 bases short and J 2 bases short, with 14 bases between. The CDR3 spans 13 residues. Germline loops: CDR1 DFQATT, CDR2 SNEGSKA (reference sequence). DNA of the CDR3: TGCAGTGCGGCCGGGACTTCAACCTACGAGCAGTACTTC. Translation gives CSAAGTSTYEQYF.

The V and J genes are TRBV27 and TRBJ2-7; D gene unclear. The V gene's germline CDR1 is MNHEY and CDR2 SMNVEV (reference sequence). V lost 0 bases to trimming and J lost 7 bases, with 13 bases between them. The CDR3 totals 14 residues. CDR3: CASSLSIVYNEQYF. In DNA form, the CDR3 reads TGTGCCAGCAGTTTATCGATAGTCTACAATGAGCAGTACTTC.

The chain links TRBV7-2 to TRBJ1-1, with D uncertain. Germline CDR1 SGHTA, CDR2 FQGNSA. This CDR3 has 16 residues. The ends were cut back, 0 bases at V and 0 bases at J, with 11 bases in the middle. CDR3 sequence reads: CASSLAPLAMNTEAFF. Written as DNA, the CDR3 is TGTGCCAGCAGCTTAGCGCCGCTGGCCATGAACACTGAAGCTTTCTTT.

The chain recombines TRBV11-2 with TRBJ1-1; TRBD1 might be the D (5 bases). The V end was cut by 3 bases, the J end by 5 bases, with 13 bases between. The V gene's germline CDR1 is SGHAT and CDR2 FQNNGV. The CDR3 loop spans 14 amino acids. The CDR3, as DNA: TGTGCCAGCAGCTTTCCCAGGGAAAGGACTGAAGCTTTCTTT. It encodes CASSFPRERTEAFF. The full variable domain, its missing parts supplied by reference TRBV11-2 and TRBJ1-1, is EAGVAQSPRYKIIEKRQSVAFWCNPISGHATLYWYQQILGQGPKLLIQFQNNGVVDDSQLPKDRFSAERLKGVDSTLKIQPAKLEDSAVYLCASSFPRERTEAFFGQGTRLTVV.

Turning to this clonotype: An end of the junction does not agree with germline; a read error may underlie this. The genes are TRBV5-6 and TRBJ1-5, with 7 positions matching TRBD1. Germline loops: CDR1 SGHDT, CDR2 YYEEEE. The length of the CDR3 is 15 residues. The CDR3 loop reads CASSFHRDRNPPQHF. CDR3 nucleotide sequence: TGTGCCAGCAGCTTCCACCGGGACAGAAATCCGCCCCAGCATTTT.

There are many counts of this clonotype. This sequence joins TRBV9 and TRBJ2-3; D is possibly TRBD1 (6 bases). This CDR3 has 14 amino acids. With 2 bases removed from V and 4 bases from J, the gap between germline ends came to 11 bases. Germline values: CDR1 SGDLS, CDR2 YYNGEE. CDR3 in amino acids: CASSVLQGSDTQYF. The CDR3 DNA follows: TGTGCCAGCAGCGTGTTACAGGGTTCAGATACGCAGTATTTT. The complete variable domain, with remaining parts taken from reference TRBV9 and TRBJ2-3, reads DSGVTQTPKHLITATGQRVTLRCSPRSGDLSVYWYQQSLDQGLQFLIQYYNGEERAKGNILERFSAQQFPDLHSELNLSSLELGDSALYFCASSVLQGSDTQYFGPGTRLTVL.

The gene calls are TRBV7-9 and TRBJ2-1; tentative D call: TRBD2 (5 bases). The germline CDR1 and CDR2 sequences are SEHNR and FQNEAQ (reference sequence). V lost 1 base and J lost 13, with 14 bases in between. The CDR3 covers 13 residues. The CDR3 region has the DNA TGTGCCAGCAGCTTAGAGCCCGGGGATACCCAGTTCTTC. Its protein product is CASSLEPGDTQFF. The full variable domain, with the rest looked up from reference TRBV7-9 and TRBJ2-1, is DTGVSQNPRHKITKRGQNVTFRCDPISEHNRLYWYRQTLGQGPEFLTYFQNEAQLEKSRLLSDRFSAERPKGSFSTLEIQRTEQGDSAMYLCASSLEPGDTQFFGPGTRLTVL.

In the case of this clonotype: This could be a read error, since a much larger clone is one nucleotide away. This sequence joins TRBV12-3 or TRBV12-4 and TRBJ1-2; the D gene is possibly TRBD1 (5 bases). The CDR3 is made up of 13 amino acids. V was cut by 6 bases and J by 0 bases, with 8 bases left in between. The CDR3 nucleotides are TGTGCCAGCAGGTCGACAGCTAACTATGGCTACACCTTC. The encoded protein is CASRSTANYGYTF.